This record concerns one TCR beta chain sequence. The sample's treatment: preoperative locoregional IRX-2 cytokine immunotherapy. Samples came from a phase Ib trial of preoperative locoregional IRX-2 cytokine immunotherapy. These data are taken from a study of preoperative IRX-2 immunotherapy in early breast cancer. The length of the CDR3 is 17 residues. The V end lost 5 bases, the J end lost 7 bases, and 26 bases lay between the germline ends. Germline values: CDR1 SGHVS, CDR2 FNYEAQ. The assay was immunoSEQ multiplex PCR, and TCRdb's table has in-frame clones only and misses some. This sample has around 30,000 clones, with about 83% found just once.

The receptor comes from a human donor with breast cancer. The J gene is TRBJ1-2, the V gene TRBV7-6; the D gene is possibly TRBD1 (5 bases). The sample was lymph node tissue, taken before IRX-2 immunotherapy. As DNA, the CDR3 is TGTGCCAGCAGCGACGGGTTGGGTTCAGGGTTTATTGGTGGCTACACCTTC. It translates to CASSDGLGSGFIGGYTF.